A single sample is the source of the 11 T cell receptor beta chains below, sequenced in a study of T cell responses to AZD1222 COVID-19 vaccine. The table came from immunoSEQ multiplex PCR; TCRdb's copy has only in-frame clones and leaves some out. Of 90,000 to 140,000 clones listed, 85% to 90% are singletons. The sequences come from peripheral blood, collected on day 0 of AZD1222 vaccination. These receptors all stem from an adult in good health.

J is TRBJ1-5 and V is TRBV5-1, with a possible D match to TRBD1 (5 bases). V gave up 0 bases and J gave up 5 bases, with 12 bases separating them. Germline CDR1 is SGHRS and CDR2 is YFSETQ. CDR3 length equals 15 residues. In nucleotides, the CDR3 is TGCGCCAGCAGCTTGGCCGGGTTGGGGGATCAGCCCCAGCATTTT. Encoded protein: CASSLAGLGDQPQHF.

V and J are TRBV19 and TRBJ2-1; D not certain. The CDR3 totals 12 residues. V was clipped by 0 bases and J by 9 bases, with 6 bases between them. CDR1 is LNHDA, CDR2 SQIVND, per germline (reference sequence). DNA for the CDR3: TGTGCCAGTAGTATAGATCTCGGTGAGCAGTTCTTC. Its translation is CASSIDLGEQFF.

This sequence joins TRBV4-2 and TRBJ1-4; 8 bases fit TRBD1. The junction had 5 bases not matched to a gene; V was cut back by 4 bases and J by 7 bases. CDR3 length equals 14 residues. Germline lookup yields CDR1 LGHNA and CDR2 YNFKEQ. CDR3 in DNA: TGTGCCAGCAGCCGAGGACAGGGAGGTGAAAAACTGTTTTTT. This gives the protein CASSRGQGGEKLFF.

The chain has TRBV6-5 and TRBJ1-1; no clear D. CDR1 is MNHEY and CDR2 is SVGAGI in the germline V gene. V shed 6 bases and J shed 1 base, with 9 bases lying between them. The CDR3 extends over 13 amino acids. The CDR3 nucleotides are TGTGCCAGCAGAGACTACAGGAACACTGAAGCTTTCTTT. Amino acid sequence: CASRDYRNTEAFF.

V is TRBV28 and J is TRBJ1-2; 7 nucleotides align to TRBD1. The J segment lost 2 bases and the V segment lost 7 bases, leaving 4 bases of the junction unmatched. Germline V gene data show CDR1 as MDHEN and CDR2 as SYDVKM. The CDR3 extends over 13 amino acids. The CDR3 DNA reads TGTGCCAGCACCGTGGGACAGAACTATGGCTACACCTTC. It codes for CASTVGQNYGYTF.

The DNA for the CDR3 is TGTGCCAGCAGCGTAGGTGGCAGGGGAAGTTATGGCTACACCTTC. It is translated as CASSVGGRGSYGYTF. This rearrangement joins TRBV9 to TRBJ1-2, with TRBD1 as a possible D gene (6 bases). The V end lost 0 bases, the J end lost 5 bases, and 14 bases lay between the germline ends. Germline loops: CDR1 SGDLS, CDR2 YYNGEE. This CDR3 region has 15 residues.

CDR3 protein: CASRTGYEQYF. The CDR3 bases are TGTGCCAGCAGGACAGGCTACGAGCAGTACTTC. The chain uses TRBV6-5 and TRBJ2-7, with a tentative D call TRBD1 (6 bases). CDR3 length: 11 amino acids. V lost 6 bases and J 3 bases, leaving 6 bases between the germline ends. Germline CDR1 and CDR2: MNHEY and SVGAGI.

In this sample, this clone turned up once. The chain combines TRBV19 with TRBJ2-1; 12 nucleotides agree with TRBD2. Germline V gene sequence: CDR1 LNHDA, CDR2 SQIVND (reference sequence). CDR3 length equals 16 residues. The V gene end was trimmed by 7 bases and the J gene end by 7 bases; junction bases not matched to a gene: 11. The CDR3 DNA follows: TGTGCCAGTACAGGGCGTCTAGCGGGGGGGCTGAATGAGCAGTTCTTC. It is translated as CASTGRLAGGLNEQFF. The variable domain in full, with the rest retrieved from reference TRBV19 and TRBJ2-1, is DGGITQSPKYLFRKEGQNVTLSCEQNLNHDAMYWYRQDPGQGLRLIYYSQIVNDFQKGDIAEGYSVSREKKESFPLTVTSAQKNPTAFYLCASTGRLAGGLNEQFFGPGTRLTVL.

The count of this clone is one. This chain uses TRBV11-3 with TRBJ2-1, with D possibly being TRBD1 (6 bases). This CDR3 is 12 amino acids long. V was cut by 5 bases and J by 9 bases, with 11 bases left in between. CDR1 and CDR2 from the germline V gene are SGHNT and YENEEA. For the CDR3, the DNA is TGTGCCAGCAGCCGACAGGTCATTGAGCAGTTCTTC. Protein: CASSRQVIEQFF.

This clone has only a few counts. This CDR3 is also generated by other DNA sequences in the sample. In DNA form, the CDR3 reads TGTGCCAGCAGCTGGACAGGCAGCACAGATACGCAGTATTTT. Its protein is CASSWTGSTDTQYF. The V call is TRBV5-4, the J call TRBJ2-3, with 7 bases that match TRBD1. CDR1 and CDR2 (germline): SGHNT, YYREEE (reference sequence). J gave up 0 bases and V 3 bases, and 1 base lay outside the gene matches. The CDR3 has 14 residues.

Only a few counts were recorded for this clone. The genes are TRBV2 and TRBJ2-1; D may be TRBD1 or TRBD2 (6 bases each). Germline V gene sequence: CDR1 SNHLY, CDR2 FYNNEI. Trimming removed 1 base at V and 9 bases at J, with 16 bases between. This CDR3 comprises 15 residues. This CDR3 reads CASSEGRVGGSEQFF. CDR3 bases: TGTGCCAGCAGTGAAGGGAGGGTAGGGGGAAGTGAGCAGTTCTTC.